Below, 22 T cell receptor beta chains from the same sample are listed, as sequenced in a study of T cell changes during pregnancy in multiple sclerosis. Clones were sequenced by immunoSEQ multiplex PCR, and TCRdb holds only the in-frame ones, with some missing. The sample yields more than 55,000 clones, approximately 90% seen once. The material was peripheral blood, obtained in the third trimester of pregnancy. The receptors derive from a female donor with multiple sclerosis, enrolled in a pregnancy study.

This sequence joins TRBV9 and TRBJ2-3, with 9 bases identical to TRBD2. Germline V gene lookup returns CDR1 SGDLS and CDR2 YYNGEE. This CDR3 comprises 17 residues. Trimming at V came to 2 bases and at J to 2 bases, leaving 9 bases not matched to a gene. The CDR3 reads CASSVAGLASVTDTQYF. The CDR3 DNA reads TGTGCCAGCAGCGTGGCCGGACTAGCGTCAGTCACAGATACGCAGTATTTT.

The V and J genes are TRBV4-1 and TRBJ2-4, with TRBD2 matching 7 bases. The CDR3 sequence is 21 residues long. Germline CDR1 MGHRA, CDR2 YSYEKL. V gave up 5 bases and J gave up 0 bases; unmatched junction bases: 22. Written as DNA, the CDR3 is TGCGCCAGCAGCTACTATTCGAGGTGGGAGGGCCCATTTATAGCCAAAAACATTCAGTACTTC. Amino acids: CASSYYSRWEGPFIAKNIQYF.

A single count supports this clone. The chain couples TRBV4-1 to TRBJ2-1, with D perhaps matching TRBD2 (5 bases). This CDR3 spans 13 amino acids. Trimming removed 1 base from V and 8 bases from J, with 9 bases in between. CDR1 MGHRA and CDR2 YSYEKL come from the germline V gene. The CDR3 bases are TGCGCCAGCAGCCAAGTTACGAGGGATGAGCAGTTCTTC. As protein: CASSQVTRDEQFF.

The gene calls are TRBV2 and TRBJ2-5, with D possibly matching TRBD1 (6 bases). V lost 4 bases and J lost 4, with 7 bases in between. The CDR3 is made up of 12 amino acids. Germline CDR1 is SNHLY and CDR2 is FYNNEI. This CDR3 is CASSGGRETQYF. The CDR3 DNA follows: TGTGCCAGCAGTGGGGGGCGAGAGACCCAGTACTTC.

The chain employs TRBV19 and TRBJ1-3; D possibly corresponds to TRBD1 (6 bases). CDR1 is LNHDA and CDR2 is SQIVND in the germline V gene (reference sequence). The CDR3 extends over 15 amino acids. Trimming removed 3 bases from V and 2 bases from J, with 11 bases in between. The CDR3 sequence is CASSIGQKTGNTIYF. The DNA of the CDR3 is TGTGCCAGTAGTATTGGACAGAAAACTGGAAACACCATATATTTT.

The chain carries TRBV5-1 and TRBJ2-5; unclear D gene. Germline assignment: CDR1 SGHRS and CDR2 YFSETQ. The CDR3 sequence is 15 residues long. V shed 0 bases and J shed 3 bases, with 12 bases lying between them. The CDR3 is CASSLVSLSEETQYF. The DNA of the CDR3 is TGCGCCAGCAGCTTGGTTAGCCTTTCAGAAGAGACCCAGTACTTC.

The V and J genes are TRBV11-2 and TRBJ2-1, with a tentative D call TRBD2 (5 bases). The CDR3 covers 16 residues. The ends were cut back, 4 bases at V and 0 bases at J, with 13 bases in the middle. CDR1 is SGHAT and CDR2 is FQNNGV in the germline V gene. The CDR3 coding sequence is TGTGCCAGCAGCTACCCTAGCCAAAGCTCCTACAATGAGCAGTTCTTC. Its protein is CASSYPSQSSYNEQFF.

The J gene is TRBJ1-2, the V gene TRBV7-2, with TRBD1 as a possible D gene (5 bases). V shed 5 bases and J shed 0 bases, with 13 bases lying between them. CDR3 length: 15 residues. Germline CDR1 reads SGHTA; CDR2 reads FQGNSA. CDR3 DNA: TGTGCCAGCAGCCCCCTAGACAGCCCTAACTATGGCTACACCTTC. This translates into CASSPLDSPNYGYTF.

The J gene is TRBJ2-1, the V gene TRBV7-2; 7 bases fit TRBD2. The germline CDR1 and CDR2 sequences are SGHTA and FQGNSA. CDR3 length: 13 residues. V lost 5 bases, J lost 6 bases, and 4 bases stayed unmatched. CDR3 amino acids: CASSRRTSNEQFF. In DNA form, the CDR3 reads TGTGCCAGCAGCCGACGGACTAGCAATGAGCAGTTCTTC.

The V gene is TRBV25-1, the J gene TRBJ2-2; 12 bases are shared with TRBD1. Germline CDR1 is MGHDK and CDR2 is SYGVNS. This CDR3 region has 16 residues. With V trimmed by 5 bases and J by 3 bases, 4 bases remained unmatched. CDR3 residues: CASSPGTGGYTGELFF. The CDR3, as DNA: TGTGCCAGCAGTCCCGGGACAGGGGGCTACACCGGGGAGCTGTTTTTT.

V is TRBV29-1 and J is TRBJ1-1; the match to TRBD1 covers 7 bases. The CDR3 has 13 residues. V trimming: 6 bases; J trimming: 11 bases; junction bases outside the gene matches: 15. Per germline, CDR1 SQVTM and CDR2 ANQGSEA. CDR3 nucleotide sequence: TGCAGCGTATCGTTTGACAGGGCTTATGAGGCTTTCTTT. Its protein is CSVSFDRAYEAFF.

The genes are TRBV6-5 and TRBJ2-2; D is unclear. Germline CDR1 and CDR2: MNHEY and SVGAGI. This CDR3 region has 15 residues. V lost 5 bases and J lost 3, with 13 bases in between. For the CDR3, the DNA is TGTGCCAGCAGTCCCTTGGGCAGTGACACCGGGGAGCTGTTTTTT. It codes for CASSPLGSDTGELFF.

V is TRBV28 and J is TRBJ2-1; 9 nucleotides match TRBD2. Germline CDR1 reads MDHEN; CDR2 reads SYDVKM. The CDR3 covers 16 residues. V trimming: 6 bases; J trimming: 5 bases; junction bases outside the gene matches: 11. CDR3 coding DNA: TGTGCCAGCAGGCTGGGCGGGGGGGTAAATAACAATGAGCAGTTCTTC. Protein sequence: CASRLGGGVNNNEQFF.

CDR3: CASSFLTAWAEQYF. CDR3 nucleotide sequence: TGTGCCAGCAGCTTTCTCACGGCGTGGGCCGAGCAGTACTTC. The chain combines TRBV7-2 with TRBJ2-7, with D unclear. The CDR3 sequence is 14 residues long. V lost 3 bases and J lost 6, with 15 bases in between. Germline CDR1 reads SGHTA; CDR2 reads FQGNSA.

This rearrangement joins TRBV9 to TRBJ1-1; 7 bases are a match to TRBD1. Germline CDR1 reads SGDLS; CDR2 reads YYNGEE. The CDR3 spans 13 residues. The V gene end was trimmed by 3 bases and the J gene end by 4 bases; junction bases not matched to a gene: 3. This CDR3 is CASSAQGGTEAFF. The CDR3 DNA follows: TGTGCCAGCAGCGCTCAGGGGGGCACTGAAGCTTTCTTT.

The genes are TRBV19 and TRBJ1-2; 9 nucleotides match TRBD1. The germline CDR1 and CDR2 sequences are LNHDA and SQIVND (reference sequence). This CDR3 has 13 residues. V shed 6 bases, J shed 6 bases, and the junction held 5 bases outside the gene matches. DNA for the CDR3: TGTGCCAGTAGCCCGGACAGGGGTAATGGCTACACCTTC. Translation gives CASSPDRGNGYTF. Full variable domain (missing parts from reference TRBV19 and TRBJ1-2): DGGITQSPKYLFRKEGQNVTLSCEQNLNHDAMYWYRQDPGQGLRLIYYSQIVNDFQKGDIAEGYSVSREKKESFPLTVTSAQKNPTAFYLCASSPDRGNGYTFGSGTRLTVV.

This clone was counted between two and nine times. The J gene is TRBJ2-5, the V gene TRBV6-6; weak D call: TRBD2 (6 bases). Germline V gene sequence: CDR1 MNHNY, CDR2 SVGAGI (reference sequence). The CDR3 spans 14 residues. V was clipped by 4 bases and J by 4 bases, with 13 bases between them. The CDR3 nucleotides read TGTGCCAGCAGTTCCGCGGGGTCCCCAGAGACCCAGTACTTC. Translating it yields CASSSAGSPETQYF.

The chain combines TRBV12-2 with TRBJ2-7; TRBD2 is the table's D call, not checked against the DNA. TRBV12-2 is termed a pseudogene. The CDR3 consists of 15 residues. The CDR3 loop is CASRWGGRWSYEQYF. CDR3 nucleotide sequence: TGTGCAAGTCGCTGGGGGGGGAGGTGGTCCTACGAGCAGTACTTC.

The genes are TRBV10-3 and TRBJ1-2; 7 bases map to TRBD1. CDR1 is ENHRY and CDR2 is SYGVKD in the germline V gene. Unmatched junction bases numbered 8, after V lost 5 bases and J lost 2 bases. The CDR3 loop spans 15 amino acids. CDR3 sequence reads: CAISRVQGENYGYTF. CDR3 nucleotides: TGTGCCATCAGTCGGGTCCAGGGGGAGAACTATGGCTACACCTTC.

This rearrangement joins TRBV5-4 to TRBJ2-7; 12 positions agree with TRBD2. The junction had 2 bases not matched to a gene; V was cut back by 2 bases and J by 2 bases. Germline CDR1 reads SGHNT; CDR2 reads YYREEE (reference sequence). CDR3 size: 15 residues. The CDR3 protein is CASSFTSGGTYEQYF. CDR3 in DNA: TGTGCCAGCAGCTTCACTAGCGGGGGGACCTACGAGCAGTACTTC. Together with reference TRBV5-4 and TRBJ2-7, the CDR3 gives the full variable domain: ETGVTQSPTHLIKTRGQQVTLRCSSQSGHNTVSWYQQALGQGPQFIFQYYREEENGRGNFPPRFSGLQFPNYSSELNVNALELDDSALYLCASSFTSGGTYEQYFGPGTRLTVT.

The rearrangement uses TRBV4-2 and TRBJ2-5; 7 nucleotides align to TRBD2. The V segment lost 4 bases and the J segment 1 base; nucleotides outside the gene matches: 6. The CDR3 contains 15 residues. CDR1 is LGHNA, CDR2 YNFKEQ, per germline. The CDR3 DNA follows: TGTGCCAGCAGCCCCAGCGGGAATCCCCAAGAGACCCAGTACTTC. Amino acids: CASSPSGNPQETQYF.

This sequence joins TRBV5-1 and TRBJ1-4, with unresolved D. Germline V gene data show CDR1 as SGHRS and CDR2 as YFSETQ. The CDR3 runs to 16 residues. Between the trimmed V and J ends, which lost 0 bases and 7 bases, there was a span of 16 bases. The DNA of the CDR3 is TGCGCCAGCAGCTTGGAGGCCGGGGTTTACGGTGAAAAACTGTTTTTT. This encodes CASSLEAGVYGEKLFF.